Listed below are T cell receptor beta chains from one sample, sequenced in a study of cytomegalovirus exposure and HLA in healthy donors. Measured with immunoSEQ multiplex PCR; TCRdb has only the in-frame clones, and not every one. This sample has fewer than 120,000 clones; approximately 83% occur once, and the top ten carry 1.5% to 2%. Sequencing was carried out using PBMCs. The receptor source for this set is a man between 40 and 49 years old in good health and CMV-seronegative. Both conserved end residues are part of each CDR3. The order of the fields is D gene, clone size, V gene, J gene, CDR3 DNA, CDR3 protein. D genes are given only for firm matches. Clone size, where shown, is once, few, many, or a class for clones that have expanded.

TRBD1	.	TRBV5-4	TRBJ1-2	TGTGCCAGCAGCCTGACAGGGTCTTATGGCTACACCTTC	CASSLTGSYGYTF
.	.	TRBV19	TRBJ1-1	TGTGCCAGTAGTTTCCAGGGTAGGACTGAAGCTTTCTTT	CASSFQGRTEAFF
.	.	TRBV9	TRBJ2-7	TGTGCCAGCAGCGTAGAACCGGCGGGGGCCGCCTACGAGCAGTACTTC	CASSVEPAGAAYEQYF
.	.	TRBV5-1	TRBJ2-1	TGCGCCAGCAGCCCAAAGGTCTCAGGTAACAATGAGCAGTTCTTC	CASSPKVSGNNEQFF
TRBD2	.	TRBV19	TRBJ2-3	TGTGCCAGTAGTATAACTGGCGGGGGGGCCGGAACAGATACGCAGTATTTT	CASSITGGGAGTDTQYF
TRBD2	.	TRBV7-8	TRBJ2-1	TGTGCCAGCAGCTTTTATAGCGGGGGGGTAAATGAGCAGTTCTTC	CASSFYSGGVNEQFF
.	.	TRBV28	TRBJ1-2	TGTGCCAGCACCCTAGACAGGAACTATGGCTACACCTTC	CASTLDRNYGYTF
TRBD1	.	TRBV28	TRBJ1-2	TGTGCCAGCAGTTCCGGGACAGCCTATGGCTACACCTTC	CASSSGTAYGYTF
TRBD1	.	TRBV5-4	TRBJ1-1	TGTGCCAGCAGCGTCCGGGACAGGGACACTGAAGCTTTCTTT	CASSVRDRDTEAFF
.	once	TRBV6-4	TRBJ1-2	TGTGCCAGCAGTGATAACGTGGGGCCAAACTATGGCTACACCTTC	CASSDNVGPNYGYTF
TRBD1	once	TRBV6-1	TRBJ1-1	TGTGCCAGCAGCTCCCTACAGGGGGTAAACACTGAAGCTTTCTTT	CASSSLQGVNTEAFF
.	once	TRBV4-2	TRBJ1-5	TGTGCCAGCAGCCAAGATCACAGGAGGGGCAATCAGCCCCAGCATTTT	CASSQDHRRGNQPQHF